The TCR beta chain under discussion was sequenced for a study of human T cells and chemical hapten exposure. Study information: From small differences in pooled library volume came most of the variation in per-sample TCR yields. Findings of the study overall: The number of TCRs above 1 in 1000 frequency did not change after DPC sensitization.

This CDR3 region has 14 residues. Trimming pared 4 bases from V and 3 bases from J, leaving 12 bases between. The germline V gene has CDR1 LNHNV and CDR2 YYDKDF (reference sequence). Specified time point: pre-sensitization, week 0. Described treatment: therapeutic diphenylcyclopropenone sensitization with weekly scalp DPC. In regard to this clonotype: Its antigen is unknown.

TCRdb re-derived calls from the RACE reads in MiXCR, one entry per CDR3 protein. The table records under 200,000 distinct CDR3 sequences, around 30% of them present only once. This clonotype was sampled from a woman in her 30s with alopecia areata. Some clones in this sample may be carry-over from other donors' samples. The rearrangement uses TRBV15 and TRBJ2-5; D may be TRBD1 (6 bases). The sample was whole blood, taken in connection with sensitization to the hapten diphenylcyclopropenone (DPC). DNA of the CDR3: TGTGCCACCAGCACAGGGGTCTTTGAAGAGACCCAGTACTTC. It specifies CATSTGVFEETQYF.